The entry that follows covers one T cell receptor (beta chain) sequence. What it recognizes is unknown. Collected material from alopecia areata patients comprised lesional scalp punch biopsies and peripheral blood. V dropped 3 bases and J dropped 7 bases, with 11 bases sitting between them. The CDR3 length is 13 residues. CDR1 and CDR2 (germline): SGHRS, YFSETQ. This entry belongs to a study of CD8+ T cells in alopecia areata. Findings and limits, study-wide: Resident alphabeta T-cell populations of normal skin are likewise subject to sequencing in scalp samples. Lesional scalp, especially alopecia totalis/universalis, showed higher clonality than normal scalp.

Following RNA extraction, reverse transcription yielded cDNA that acted as the sequencing template. TCRdb's table, derived via immunoSEQ multiplex PCR, lists solely in-frame clones and lacks some. In the table there are around 14,000 clones, about 60% of which are singletons. The sequencing used skin, collected at week 0. The gene calls are TRBV5-1 and TRBJ2-1, with a weak D call TRBD1 (6 bases). The sequence was collected from a human donor with alopecia areata. DNA of the CDR3: TGCGCCAGCAGCTCTACAACAGGGAATGAGCAGTTCTTC. Translation: CASSSTTGNEQFF.